This T cell receptor (beta chain) was sequenced during a study of T cell responses to AZD1222 COVID-19 vaccine. Findings and limits, study-wide: Spike-specific TCR breadth and depth rose after two AZD1222 doses. Repertoire collection took place solely once the T cell response had peaked. Donors skewed white British and female; clonal diversity was possibly underestimated.

TCRdb's copy holds only in-frame clones and misses some; the assay was immunoSEQ multiplex PCR. The sample consists of fewer than 100,000 clones, under 90% of them appearing once. V was cut by 2 bases and J by 1 base, with 9 bases left in between. Germline V CDR1 and CDR2: SGHNT, YYREEE (reference sequence). CDR3 length: 14 residues. Doses given second, at about 4 or about 12 weeks, were pooled. Worth noting for this clone: No antigen is known for it.

The chain carries TRBV5-4 and TRBJ1-1; D may be TRBD1 (5 bases). The material was peripheral blood, obtained 28 days after the second AZD1222 dose. The sequence was collected from an adult who received the AZD1222 COVID-19 vaccine. This CDR3 is CASSFQGTNTEAFF. The CDR3 nucleotides read TGTGCCAGCAGCTTCCAGGGAACGAACACTGAAGCTTTCTTT.